Sequencing of this TCR beta chain was carried out in a study of CD8+CD57+ T cells in acquired aplastic anemia. The overall study: Across the sorted CD4+ and CD8+ cells, DNA amounts averaged roughly 3 ug.

Study conclusions and caveats: Patients and controls turned out to have around 29 CD8+ CDR3 sequences in common. Significance was not reached for CD8+ Simpson's diversity between patients and controls.

The use of genomic DNA as template underpinned the TCR beta VDJ and CDR3 profiling. Each CDR3 protein gets one entry after TCRdb re-called the reads with MiXCR. This table has about 160,000 distinct CDR3 sequences, about half appearing once. CDR3 length equals 14 residues. V lost 6 bases, J lost 7 bases, and 19 bases lay in between. Germline V gene data show CDR1 as MGHDK and CDR2 as SYGVNS. The authors sequenced patients whose flow cytometry had shown CD8+CD57+ cell expansion. Therapy had not been given to patients before blood sampling. A note on this clonotype: Its antigen is unknown.

Specimen: sorted CD4+, CD8+, or CD8+CD57+ T cells (not recorded which) from PBMCs. The source is a human donor with aplastic anemia. V usage is TRBV25-1 and J usage is TRBJ2-7, with TRBD1 as a possible D gene (5 bases). CDR3 nucleotide sequence: TGTGCCAGCAGCGTAGATCCCAGGGTGGGTGAGCAGTACTTC. Its protein is CASSVDPRVGEQYF.